The present T cell receptor (beta chain) was sequenced within a study of T-cell memory formation after mild COVID-19. Comments on this clonotype: Its cognate antigen is unknown.

The CDR3 runs to 14 residues. V gave up 5 bases and J gave up 0 bases, with 5 bases separating them. CDR1 is MNHEY, CDR2 SVGEGT, per germline. Researchers used 5'RACE with constant-segment primers to make TCR alpha and TCR beta cDNA libraries that carry sample barcodes and UMIs. TCRdb processed the 5' RACE reads anew with MiXCR; each CDR3 protein has one entry. Among approximately 350,000 distinct CDR3 sequences listed, around 28% were seen once. Study-wide findings and caveats: Shrinking CD4+ clones were chiefly CM and EM; CD8+ ones were chiefly EMRA.

Sequences were obtained from PBMCs or a T cell subset sorted from them (not recorded which). This clonotype was sampled from an adult woman who had mild COVID-19 (a few samples of this study predate the infection). Cell type and time point are not known. This chain links TRBV6-2 or TRBV6-3 with TRBJ2-6, with D unresolved. CDR3 region: CASSTVSGANVLTF. In DNA form, the CDR3 reads TGTGCCAGCAGTACAGTCTCTGGGGCCAACGTCCTGACTTTC.